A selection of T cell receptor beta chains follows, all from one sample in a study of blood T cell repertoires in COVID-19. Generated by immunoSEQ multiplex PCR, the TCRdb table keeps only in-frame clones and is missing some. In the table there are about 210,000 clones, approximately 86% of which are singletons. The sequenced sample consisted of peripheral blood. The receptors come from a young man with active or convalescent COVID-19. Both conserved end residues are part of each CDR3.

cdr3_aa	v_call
CASSDRDRGPSYEQYF	TRBV6-1
CASSQESQGNYNEQFF	TRBV3-1/TRBV3-2
CASRNRANYGYTF	TRBV28
CASSPTYEQYF	TRBV7-8
CASSEGGRGHEQFF	TRBV9
CASSIGLGQGSYEQYF	TRBV19
CASSWIRLAGSDTQYF	TRBV5-6
CASSSGQRTDTQYF	TRBV5-1
CAFLAGVETEQFF	TRBV30
CASSLGSPSAYNEQFF	TRBV7-2
CASSVVGATGELFF	TRBV9
CATSRDHSAEQYF	TRBV15
CATASGGTEKLFF	TRBV28
CASSQELGGLGETQYF	TRBV14
CASSQRGGASGELFF	TRBV9
CASSQRGSGFQETQYF	TRBV3-1/TRBV3-2
CASSNSYEQYF	TRBV19
CASQLSGRAYEQYF	TRBV27
CASSLETATNYGYTF	TRBV5-4
CASRITGGGNTIYF	TRBV28
CASSLVGGTYEQYF	TRBV5-1
CASSSQYYNEQFF	TRBV19
CSVVGTTQPPYNEQFF	TRBV29-1
CASSDSPAGGYTF	TRBV6-4
CASSPNPYYNEQFF	TRBV7-2
CASSPGQATWTEAFF	TRBV7-6
CATSSSSNQPQHF	TRBV24-1
CASSLVAGLYEQYF	TRBV28
CASSLVGTGNYEQYF	TRBV11-2
CAISESAGGPYNEQFF	TRBV10-3
CASTRQRYSNQPQHF	TRBV19
CASSPGGTQYF	TRBV9
CASEAAHGGETQYF	TRBV28
CASSEWGTSGTNSYEQYF	TRBV2
CASSENRGNEQFF	TRBV12-3/TRBV12-4
CASSTSSYNEQFF	TRBV6-2/TRBV6-3
CASSRGTDPGTQYF	TRBV7-6
CASSSRPPQGVGSSGNTIYF	TRBV27